These 27 T cell receptor beta chains share one sample of origin, sequenced in a study of blood T cell repertoires in COVID-19. The table came from immunoSEQ multiplex PCR; TCRdb's copy has only in-frame clones and leaves some out. This sample carries around 130,000 clones, 84% of them seen once, and the ten largest clones take nearly 4%. Sequenced input: PBMCs or T cells enriched from blood (not recorded which). The receptors were gathered from a woman in her 30s who had recovered from COVID-19.

This clone turned up a few times. V and J are TRBV5-6 and TRBJ2-7; 9 bases are a match to TRBD1. CDR3 length equals 14 residues. V gave up 0 bases and J gave up 7 bases; unmatched junction bases: 5. Germline lookup yields CDR1 SGHDT and CDR2 YYEEEE. The CDR3 sequence is CASSLEQGAKEQYF. The CDR3 nucleotides read TGTGCCAGCAGCTTGGAACAGGGGGCGAAGGAGCAGTACTTC.

Note on this clone: An end of the junction differs from the germline gene, which may be a read error. The rearrangement links TRBV7-3 to TRBJ2-1, with TRBD2 identical over 9 bases. Germline V CDR1 and CDR2: SGHTA, FQGTGA. This CDR3 is 14 amino acids long. The CDR3 nucleotides are TGTGCCAGCAGCAAGCGGGGGGTCTACGATGAGCAGTTCTTC. This encodes CASSKRGVYDEQFF.

The chain employs TRBV7-9 and TRBJ2-3, with 11 bases lining up with TRBD2. Germline V gives CDR1 SEHNR, CDR2 FQNEAQ (reference sequence). V shed 5 bases and J 2 bases; nucleotides not matched to a gene: 15. The CDR3 covers 19 residues. The CDR3 DNA is TGTGCCAGCAGCAAACCCGGGACTAGCGGCAAGTGGGTCACAGATACGCAGTATTTT. Its translation: CASSKPGTSGKWVTDTQYF.

As DNA, the CDR3 is TGTGCCAGCACACGGACAGAAGTTAGAGAGCAGTACTTC. This sequence encodes CASTRTEVREQYF. The chain combines TRBV2 with TRBJ2-7; a possible D gene is TRBD1 (6 bases). Trimming took off 7 bases at V and 7 bases at J, with 17 bases between the two ends. The CDR3 length is 13 residues. Germline lookup yields CDR1 SNHLY and CDR2 FYNNEI.

The chain links TRBV6-4 to TRBJ2-3; the D gene is possibly TRBD2 (6 bases). Trimming removed 2 bases at V and 2 bases at J, with 11 bases between. This CDR3 spans 15 amino acids. Germline V lookup: CDR1 MRHNA, CDR2 SNTAGT. The CDR3 DNA reads TGTGCCAGCAGTGACGCGGCGGGGCACACAGATACGCAGTATTTT. Residues: CASSDAAGHTDTQYF.

V gene TRBV11-2 combines with J gene TRBJ2-1, with 12 bases lining up with TRBD2. The germline V gene encodes CDR1 SGHAT and CDR2 FQNNGV. The length of the CDR3 is 15 residues. V shed 6 bases, J shed 7 bases, and the junction held 7 bases outside the gene matches. DNA for the CDR3: TGTGCCAGCAGACTACTAGCGGGAGGTTGGAATGAGCAGTTCTTC. This encodes CASRLLAGGWNEQFF.

The V and J genes are TRBV19 and TRBJ2-2; D unresolved. CDR1 and CDR2 (germline): LNHDA, SQIVND (reference sequence). The V end was cut by 6 bases, the J end by 6 bases, with 14 bases between. This CDR3 has 14 residues. The CDR3 region has the DNA TGTGCCAGTAGCAACTATGTAGGTCCCGGGGAGCTGTTTTTT. This codes for CASSNYVGPGELFF.

The rearrangement uses TRBV7-8 and TRBJ1-1, with D perhaps matching TRBD1 (5 bases). Trimming removed 0 bases from V and 0 bases from J, with 11 bases in between. Per the germline V gene, CDR1 is SGHVS and CDR2 is FQNEAQ. The CDR3 covers 16 residues. This CDR3 is CASSLARGIMNTEAFF. The CDR3 bases are TGTGCCAGCAGCTTAGCAAGGGGAATCATGAACACTGAAGCTTTCTTT.

The chain joins TRBV29-1 to TRBJ2-2, with 9 bases aligning to TRBD2. The CDR3 loop spans 16 amino acids. After removal of 0 bases from V and 6 bases from J, the junction contained 8 bases not matched to a gene. Per germline, CDR1 SQVTM and CDR2 ANQGSEA. CDR3 sequence reads: CSVEDSSGNWAGELFF. CDR3 coding DNA: TGCAGCGTTGAAGATTCTAGCGGGAATTGGGCCGGGGAGCTGTTTTTT.

This clone was counted once. J is TRBJ2-3 and V is TRBV11-2; TRBD2 is a possible D gene (5 bases). Trimming took 5 bases from V and 3 from J, leaving 15 bases between them. The CDR3 contains 15 residues. Germline CDR1 and CDR2: SGHAT and FQNNGV. In DNA, the CDR3 is TGTGCCAGCAGCCCTCTAGCCTCGGGAACAGATACGCAGTATTTT. Translated, it gives CASSPLASGTDTQYF.

This rearrangement joins TRBV5-4 to TRBJ2-5, with TRBD2 matching 12 bases. V was pared by 5 bases and J by 1 base, with 9 bases of the junction left unmatched. Looked up from germline, CDR1 is SGHNT and CDR2 is YYREEE (reference sequence). There are 17 residues in the CDR3. The CDR3 sequence is CASRPSGRAGSQETQYF. CDR3 coding DNA: TGTGCCAGCAGACCTAGCGGGAGGGCTGGTTCCCAAGAGACCCAGTACTTC.

The chain recombines TRBV19 with TRBJ1-2; TRBD1 aligns across 8 bases. The V gene's germline CDR1 is LNHDA and CDR2 SQIVND (reference sequence). The CDR3 spans 14 residues. Trimming cost V 3 bases and J 8 bases; bases outside gene matches: 8. The CDR3 region has the DNA TGTGCCAGTAGTATCGGCAGGGGGCATTGGGGCTACACCTTC. Its protein product is CASSIGRGHWGYTF.

This sequence joins TRBV14 and TRBJ2-7, with TRBD1 matching over 8 bases. Germline values: CDR1 SGHDN, CDR2 FVKESK. This CDR3 spans 14 amino acids. J was trimmed by 6 bases and V by 5 bases; bases with no gene match: 9. CDR3 nucleotide sequence: TGTGCCAGCAGCGGAGGAGACAGGGGTCGCGAGCAGTACTTC. Translation: CASSGGDRGREQYF.

This chain joins TRBV7-2 and TRBJ2-1, with TRBD2 matching over 8 bases. The J segment lost 2 bases and the V segment lost 3 bases, leaving 0 bases of the junction unmatched. Germline V gene lookup returns CDR1 SGHTA and CDR2 FQGNSA. The CDR3 length is 14 residues. The chain's CDR3 is CASSFSGTYNEQFF. For the CDR3, the DNA is TGTGCCAGCAGCTTTAGCGGGACCTACAATGAGCAGTTCTTC.

The CDR3 DNA is TGTGCCAGTCGAGCGGGAGACCGGCCCGGGGAGCTGTTTTTT. Amino acids: CASRAGDRPGELFF. The J gene is TRBJ2-2, the V gene TRBV19; 8 bases line up with TRBD2. V lost 8 bases to trimming and J lost 6 bases; unmatched junction nucleotides: 8. This CDR3 has 14 residues. CDR1 and CDR2 (germline): LNHDA, SQIVND (reference sequence).

This chain links TRBV5-1 with TRBJ2-3; TRBD2 agrees at 11 bases. The CDR3 is 15 residues long. Germline-derived CDR1 and CDR2 are SGHRS and YFSETQ. Trimming cost V 4 bases and J 1 base; bases outside gene matches: 2. Here the CDR3 DNA reads TGCGCCAGCAGCACACTAGCGGGAGGCACAGATACGCAGTATTTT. Protein: CASSTLAGGTDTQYF.

This clone was seen more than once but under ten times. The rearrangement links TRBV7-2 to TRBJ2-2; weak D call: TRBD1 (6 bases). Germline V lookup: CDR1 SGHTA, CDR2 FQGNSA. The CDR3 consists of 13 residues. Trimming shortened V by 5 bases and J by 6 bases, and 10 bases separated the two germline ends. Here the CDR3 DNA reads TGTGCCAGCAGCCAAGAGGGGGCCGGGGAGCTGTTTTTT. The encoded protein is CASSQEGAGELFF.

This chain joins TRBV19 and TRBJ2-7, with 11 bases fitting TRBD2. The CDR3 is made up of 16 amino acids. CDR1 and CDR2 (germline): LNHDA, SQIVND (reference sequence). Trimming cost V 1 base and J 3 bases; bases outside gene matches: 5. In nucleotides, the CDR3 is TGTGCCAGTAGTATAGGCGTAGCGGGAGGGATCTACGAGCAGTACTTC. Translating it yields CASSIGVAGGIYEQYF.

The rearrangement uses TRBV18 and TRBJ1-4; D not certain. The CDR3 loop spans 15 amino acids. Trimming cost V 2 bases and J 7 bases, with 14 bases left between them. Germline V CDR1 and CDR2: KGHSH, LQKENI. The CDR3 spells CASSPARAGVEKLFF. The CDR3 coding sequence is TGTGCCAGCTCACCAGCTAGGGCGGGCGTTGAAAAACTGTTTTTT.

The CDR3 loop reads CASSRMGVVADANEQFF. CDR3 nucleotides: TGTGCCAGCAGCCGAATGGGGGTGGTAGCGGATGCAAATGAGCAGTTCTTC. V gene TRBV3-1 (or the pseudogene TRBV3-2) combines with J gene TRBJ2-1; a possible D gene is TRBD2 (6 bases). This CDR3 is 17 amino acids long. V was clipped by 4 bases and J by 7 bases, with 23 bases between them. CDR1 and CDR2 (germline): LGHDT, YNNKEL (reference sequence).

The gene calls are TRBV4-3 and TRBJ1-1, with 8 bases lining up with TRBD1. Trimming took 4 bases from V and 1 from J; bases not matched to a gene: 8. Germline CDR1 and CDR2: LGHNA and YSLEER. The CDR3 spans 16 residues. CDR3 in amino acids: CASSLRQGPQNTEAFF. DNA of the CDR3: TGCGCCAGCAGCCTTCGACAGGGGCCTCAGAACACTGAAGCTTTCTTT.

This sequence joins TRBV4-3 and TRBJ1-2; D is possibly TRBD1 (6 bases). Trimming took off 0 bases at V and 3 bases at J, with 11 bases between the two ends. Germline-derived CDR1 and CDR2 are LGHNA and YSLEER. The CDR3 extends over 15 amino acids. CDR3 DNA: TGCGCCAGCAGCCAAGAGGGGACACCCTACTATGGCTACACCTTC. The encoded protein is CASSQEGTPYYGYTF.

The chain carries TRBV18 and TRBJ1-5; 7 nucleotides line up with TRBD1. Losses at the gene ends were 2 bases for V and 7 bases for J; bases not matched to a gene: 8. Per the germline V gene, CDR1 is KGHSH and CDR2 is LQKENI. This CDR3 comprises 15 residues. The CDR3 nucleotides are TGTGCCAGCTCACCAACAGGGGATTTAGGGCAGCCCCAGCATTTT. This translates into CASSPTGDLGQPQHF.

The V call is TRBV29-1, the J call TRBJ2-1; TRBD2 matches at 11 bases. Germline V gene sequence: CDR1 SQVTM, CDR2 ANQGSEA. The CDR3 is made up of 15 amino acids. With V trimmed by 7 bases and J by 9 bases, 14 bases remained unmatched. The CDR3 nucleotides read TGCAGCGGTCTCGGTCTAGCGGGAGGATTGATTGAGCAGTTCTTC. This gives the protein CSGLGLAGGLIEQFF.

The V call is TRBV19, the J call TRBJ2-3; no reliable D call. This CDR3 is 11 amino acids long. The V gene's germline CDR1 is LNHDA and CDR2 SQIVND (reference sequence). Trimming pared 5 bases from V and 14 bases from J, leaving 14 bases between. DNA for the CDR3: TGTGCCAGTAGTCAGTCCGTCATCAGGTATTTT. It encodes CASSQSVIRYF.

The chain recombines TRBV6-2 or TRBV6-3 with TRBJ1-6, with 8 bases identical to TRBD1. This CDR3 contains 15 residues. V trimming: 4 bases; J trimming: 3 bases; junction bases outside the gene matches: 2. From germline, CDR1 is MNHEY and CDR2 SVGEGT. CDR3 amino acids: CASSSDRGYNSPLHF. The CDR3 DNA reads TGTGCCAGCAGTTCCGACAGGGGCTATAATTCACCCCTCCACTTT.

The CDR3 nucleotides are TGTGCCAGCAGCGAACGACATACCGGGACAGGGACGAACACTGAAGCTTTCTTT. Protein: CASSERHTGTGTNTEAFF. This rearrangement joins TRBV7-9 to TRBJ1-1; 9 nucleotides match TRBD1. Germline assignment: CDR1 SEHNR and CDR2 FQNEAQ (reference sequence). Trimming removed 5 bases from V and 1 base from J; junction bases left unmatched: 14. The CDR3 is 18 amino acids.